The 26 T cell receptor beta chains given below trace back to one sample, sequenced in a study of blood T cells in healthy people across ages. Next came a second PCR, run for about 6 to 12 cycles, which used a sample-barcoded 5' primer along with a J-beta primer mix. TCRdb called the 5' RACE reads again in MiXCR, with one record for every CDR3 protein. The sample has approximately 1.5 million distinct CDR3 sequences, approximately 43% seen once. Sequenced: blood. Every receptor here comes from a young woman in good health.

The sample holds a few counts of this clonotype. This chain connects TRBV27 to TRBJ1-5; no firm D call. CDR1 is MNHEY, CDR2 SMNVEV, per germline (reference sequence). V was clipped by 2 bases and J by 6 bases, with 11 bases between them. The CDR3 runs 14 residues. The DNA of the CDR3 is TGTGCCAGCAGTTTAGCCCCATTCTCTCAGCCCCAGCATTTT. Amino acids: CASSLAPFSQPQHF.

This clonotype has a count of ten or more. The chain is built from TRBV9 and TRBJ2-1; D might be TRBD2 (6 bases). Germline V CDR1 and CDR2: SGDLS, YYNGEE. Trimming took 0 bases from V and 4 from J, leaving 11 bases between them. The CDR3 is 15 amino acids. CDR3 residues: CASSVDVAAYNEQFF. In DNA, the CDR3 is TGTGCCAGCAGCGTAGATGTAGCGGCGTACAATGAGCAGTTCTTC.

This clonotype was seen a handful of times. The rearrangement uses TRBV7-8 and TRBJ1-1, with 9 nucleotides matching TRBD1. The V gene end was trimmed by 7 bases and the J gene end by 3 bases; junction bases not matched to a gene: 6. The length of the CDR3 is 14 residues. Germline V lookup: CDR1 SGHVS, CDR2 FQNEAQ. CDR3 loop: CASTTGQGYTEAFF. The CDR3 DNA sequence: TGTGCCAGCACTACCGGACAGGGGTACACTGAAGCTTTCTTT.

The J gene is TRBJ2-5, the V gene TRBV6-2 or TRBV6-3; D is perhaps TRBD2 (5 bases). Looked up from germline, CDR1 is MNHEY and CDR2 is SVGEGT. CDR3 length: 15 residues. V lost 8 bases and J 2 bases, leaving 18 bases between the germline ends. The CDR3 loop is CASGSPGLAQETQYF. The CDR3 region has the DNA TGTGCCAGCGGTTCTCCAGGACTCGCTCAAGAGACCCAGTACTTC.

CDR3 loop: CASSPIRGGADTQYF. In DNA, the CDR3 is TGTGCCAGCAGCCCCATAAGGGGGGGCGCAGATACGCAGTATTTT. V is TRBV11-2 and J is TRBJ2-3, with D possibly being TRBD2 (7 bases). The CDR3 is 15 residues long. Trimming pared 5 bases from V and 4 bases from J, leaving 16 bases between. CDR1 is SGHAT and CDR2 is FQNNGV in the germline V gene.

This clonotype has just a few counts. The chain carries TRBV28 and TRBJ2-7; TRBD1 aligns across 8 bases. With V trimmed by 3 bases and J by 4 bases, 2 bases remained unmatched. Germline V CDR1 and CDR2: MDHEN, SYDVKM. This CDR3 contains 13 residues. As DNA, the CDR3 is TGTGCCAGCAGTTTCAGGGGGCAGTACGAGCAGTACTTC. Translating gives CASSFRGQYEQYF.

The CDR3 spells CSARALPTNEKLFF. The CDR3 coding sequence is TGCAGTGCTAGGGCGTTGCCAACTAATGAAAAACTGTTTTTT. The chain joins TRBV20-1 to TRBJ1-4; D is uncertain. V gave up 3 bases and J gave up 0 bases, with 8 bases separating them. The germline V gene has CDR1 DFQATT and CDR2 SNEGSKA (reference sequence). The CDR3 extends over 14 amino acids.

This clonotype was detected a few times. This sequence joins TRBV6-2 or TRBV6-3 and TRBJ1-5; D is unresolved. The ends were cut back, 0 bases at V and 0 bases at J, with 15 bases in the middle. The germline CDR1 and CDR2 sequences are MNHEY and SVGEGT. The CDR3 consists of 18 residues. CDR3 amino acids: CASSYSTGAIRSNQPQHF. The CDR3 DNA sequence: TGTGCCAGCAGTTACTCGACTGGTGCAATTCGTAGCAATCAGCCCCAGCATTTT.

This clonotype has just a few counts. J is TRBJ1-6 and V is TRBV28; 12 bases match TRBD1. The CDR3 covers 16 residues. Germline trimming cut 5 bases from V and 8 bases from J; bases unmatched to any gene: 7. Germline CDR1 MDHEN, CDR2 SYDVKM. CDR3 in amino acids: CASSPGQGAFYSPLHF. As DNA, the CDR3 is TGTGCCAGCAGTCCGGGACAGGGGGCGTTTTATTCACCCCTCCACTTT.

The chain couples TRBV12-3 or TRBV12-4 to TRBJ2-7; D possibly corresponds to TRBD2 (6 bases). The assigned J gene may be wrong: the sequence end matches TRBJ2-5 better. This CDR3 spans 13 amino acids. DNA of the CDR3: TGTGCCAGCAGTTGGGACTTACTCGGGACCCAGTACTTC. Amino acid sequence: CASSWDLLGTQYF.

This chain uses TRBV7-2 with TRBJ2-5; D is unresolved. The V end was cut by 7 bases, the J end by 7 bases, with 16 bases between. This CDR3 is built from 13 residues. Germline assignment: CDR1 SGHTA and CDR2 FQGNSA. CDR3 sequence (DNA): TGTGCCAGCACTCCGGACGGCAGAAGGACCCAGTACTTC. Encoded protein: CASTPDGRRTQYF.

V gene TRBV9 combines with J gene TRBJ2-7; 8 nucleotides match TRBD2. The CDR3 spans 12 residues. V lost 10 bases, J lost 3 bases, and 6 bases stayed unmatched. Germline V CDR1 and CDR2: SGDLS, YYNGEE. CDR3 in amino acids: CAQLAGFYEQYF. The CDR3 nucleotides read TGTGCCCAATTAGCGGGGTTCTACGAGCAGTACTTC.

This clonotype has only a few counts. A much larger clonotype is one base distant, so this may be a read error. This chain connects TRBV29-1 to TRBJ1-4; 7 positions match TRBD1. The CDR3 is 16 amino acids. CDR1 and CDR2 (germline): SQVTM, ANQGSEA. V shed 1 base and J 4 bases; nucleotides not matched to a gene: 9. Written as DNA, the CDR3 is TGCAGCGTTGAAGGCCGGGACAGTGACCTTAATGAAAAACTGTTTTTT. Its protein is CSVEGRDSDLNEKLFF.

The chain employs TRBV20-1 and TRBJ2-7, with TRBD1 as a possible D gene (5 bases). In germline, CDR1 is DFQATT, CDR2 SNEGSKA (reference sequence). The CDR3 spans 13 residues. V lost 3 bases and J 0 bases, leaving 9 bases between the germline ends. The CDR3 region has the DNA TGCAGTGCTAGGGGGCCCCTCTCCTACGAGCAGTACTTC. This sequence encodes CSARGPLSYEQYF.

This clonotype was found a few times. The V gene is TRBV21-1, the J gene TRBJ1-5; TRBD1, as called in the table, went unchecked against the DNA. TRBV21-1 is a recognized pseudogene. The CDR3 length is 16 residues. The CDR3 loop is CASSNRQGQRNQPQHF. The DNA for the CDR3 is TGTGCCAGCAGCAACCGACAGGGACAAAGGAATCAGCCCCAGCATTTT.

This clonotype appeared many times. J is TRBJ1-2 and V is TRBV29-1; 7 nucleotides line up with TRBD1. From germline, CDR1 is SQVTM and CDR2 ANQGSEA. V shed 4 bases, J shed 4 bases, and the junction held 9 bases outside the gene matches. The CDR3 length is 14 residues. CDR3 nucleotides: TGCAGCGTTGCCCCTTTGCAGGGGGGCTATGGCTACACCTTC. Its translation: CSVAPLQGGYGYTF.

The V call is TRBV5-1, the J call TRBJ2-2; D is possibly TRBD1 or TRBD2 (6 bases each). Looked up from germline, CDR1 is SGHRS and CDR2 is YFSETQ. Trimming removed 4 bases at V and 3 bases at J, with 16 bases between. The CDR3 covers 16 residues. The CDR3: CASSGGEGEDTGELFF. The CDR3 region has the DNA TGCGCCAGCAGCGGAGGAGAGGGGGAGGACACCGGGGAGCTGTTTTTT.

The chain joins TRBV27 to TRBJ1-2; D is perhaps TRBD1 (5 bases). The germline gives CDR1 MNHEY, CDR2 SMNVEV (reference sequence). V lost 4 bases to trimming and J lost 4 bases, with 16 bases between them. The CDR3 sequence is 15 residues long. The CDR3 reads CASSWGKGPTYGYTF. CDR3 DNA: TGTGCCAGCAGTTGGGGGAAAGGGCCGACCTATGGCTACACCTTC.

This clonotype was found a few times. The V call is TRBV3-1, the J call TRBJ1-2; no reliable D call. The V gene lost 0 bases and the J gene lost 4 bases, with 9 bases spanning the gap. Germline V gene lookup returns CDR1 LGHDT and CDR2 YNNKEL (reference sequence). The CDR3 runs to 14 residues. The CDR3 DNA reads TGTGCCAGCAGCCAAGAAGCACGACCCTATGGCTACACCTTC. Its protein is CASSQEARPYGYTF.

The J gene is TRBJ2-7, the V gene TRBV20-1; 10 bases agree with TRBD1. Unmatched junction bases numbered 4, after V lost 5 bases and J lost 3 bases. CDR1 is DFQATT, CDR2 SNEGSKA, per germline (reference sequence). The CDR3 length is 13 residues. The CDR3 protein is CSAARDRGYEQYF. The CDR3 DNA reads TGCAGTGCTGCCCGGGACAGGGGCTACGAGCAGTACTTC.

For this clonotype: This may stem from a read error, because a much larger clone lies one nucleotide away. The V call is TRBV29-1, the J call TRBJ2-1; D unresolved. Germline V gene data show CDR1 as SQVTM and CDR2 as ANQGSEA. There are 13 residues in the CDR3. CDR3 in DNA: TGCAGCGTTAACGTCTCGCCCTACAATGAGCAGGTCTTC. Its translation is CSVNVSPYNEQVF.

The CDR3 protein is CSADAGLAALKNIQYF. DNA for the CDR3: TGCAGTGCCGATGCCGGACTAGCGGCGCTCAAAAACATTCAGTACTTC. The chain couples TRBV20-1 to TRBJ2-4; TRBD2 aligns across 10 bases. The CDR3 loop spans 16 amino acids. Per the germline V gene, CDR1 is DFQATT and CDR2 is SNEGSKA (reference sequence). V lost 6 bases, J lost 3 bases, and 11 bases stayed unmatched.

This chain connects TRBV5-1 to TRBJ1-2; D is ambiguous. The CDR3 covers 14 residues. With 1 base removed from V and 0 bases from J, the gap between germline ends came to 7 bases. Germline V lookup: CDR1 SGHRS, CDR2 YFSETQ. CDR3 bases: TGCGCCAGCAGCTTGACATCTACTAACTATGGCTACACCTTC. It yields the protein CASSLTSTNYGYTF.

As DNA, the CDR3 is TGCAGTGCGCGCTACATGCAGGGGGGCGAGCAGTACTTC. The encoded protein is CSARYMQGGEQYF. The V call is TRBV20-1, the J call TRBJ2-7; TRBD1 might be the D (7 bases). The CDR3 contains 13 residues. Trimming left V 6 bases short and J 6 bases short, with 18 bases between. Germline V gene sequence: CDR1 DFQATT, CDR2 SNEGSKA (reference sequence).

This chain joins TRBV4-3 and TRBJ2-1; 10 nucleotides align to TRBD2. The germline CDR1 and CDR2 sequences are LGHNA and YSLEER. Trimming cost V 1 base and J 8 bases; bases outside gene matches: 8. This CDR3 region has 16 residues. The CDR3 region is CASSQGLAGDVDEQFF. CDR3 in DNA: TGCGCCAGCAGCCAAGGTCTAGCGGGAGACGTGGATGAGCAGTTCTTC.

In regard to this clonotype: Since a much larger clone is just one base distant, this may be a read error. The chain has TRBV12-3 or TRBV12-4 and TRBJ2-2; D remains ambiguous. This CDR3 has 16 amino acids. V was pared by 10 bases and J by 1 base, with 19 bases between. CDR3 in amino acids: CATNPFDDKNTGELFF. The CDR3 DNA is TGTGCCACCAACCCTTTCGACGACAAGAACACCGGGGAGCTGTTTTTT.